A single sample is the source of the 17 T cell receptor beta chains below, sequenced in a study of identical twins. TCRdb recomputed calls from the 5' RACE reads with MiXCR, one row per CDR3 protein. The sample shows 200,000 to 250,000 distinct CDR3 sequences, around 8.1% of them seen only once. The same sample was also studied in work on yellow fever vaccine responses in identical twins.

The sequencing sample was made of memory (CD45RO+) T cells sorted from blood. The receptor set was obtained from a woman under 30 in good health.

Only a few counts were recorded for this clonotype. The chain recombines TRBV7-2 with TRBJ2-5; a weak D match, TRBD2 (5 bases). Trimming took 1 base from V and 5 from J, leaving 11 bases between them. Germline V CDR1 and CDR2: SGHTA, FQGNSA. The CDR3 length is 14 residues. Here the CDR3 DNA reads TGTGCCAGCAGCTTAGATGGGCCGGGGGAGACCCAGTACTTC. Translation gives CASSLDGPGETQYF.

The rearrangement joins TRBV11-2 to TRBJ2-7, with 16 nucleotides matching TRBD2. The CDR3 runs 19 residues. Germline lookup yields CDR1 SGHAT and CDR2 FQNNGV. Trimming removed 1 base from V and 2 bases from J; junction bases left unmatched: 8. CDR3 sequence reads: CASSLGGTSGRAFPYEQYF. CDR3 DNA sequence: TGTGCCAGCAGCTTAGGAGGGACTAGCGGGAGGGCCTTCCCCTACGAGCAGTACTTC.

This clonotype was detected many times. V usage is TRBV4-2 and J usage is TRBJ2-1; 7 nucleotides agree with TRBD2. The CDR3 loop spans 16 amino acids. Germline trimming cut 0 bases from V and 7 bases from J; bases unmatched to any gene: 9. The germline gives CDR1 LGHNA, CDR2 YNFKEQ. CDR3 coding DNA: TGTGCCAGCAGCCAAGATCTGACGGGAGGAAAAAATGAGCAGTTCTTC. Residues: CASSQDLTGGKNEQFF.

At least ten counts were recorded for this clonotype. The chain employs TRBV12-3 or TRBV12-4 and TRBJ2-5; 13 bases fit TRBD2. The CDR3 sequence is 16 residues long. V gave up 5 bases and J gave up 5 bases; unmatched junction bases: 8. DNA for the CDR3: TGTGCCAGCAGTCCCGGACTAGCGGGAGCAGTTGAGACCCAGTACTTC. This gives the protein CASSPGLAGAVETQYF.

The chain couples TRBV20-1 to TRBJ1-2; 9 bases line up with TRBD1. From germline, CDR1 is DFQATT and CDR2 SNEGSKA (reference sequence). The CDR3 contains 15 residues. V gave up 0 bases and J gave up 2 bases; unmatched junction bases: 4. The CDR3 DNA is TGCAGTGCTAGAGATCTGGGACAGGGCAACTATGGCTACACCTTC. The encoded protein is CSARDLGQGNYGYTF.

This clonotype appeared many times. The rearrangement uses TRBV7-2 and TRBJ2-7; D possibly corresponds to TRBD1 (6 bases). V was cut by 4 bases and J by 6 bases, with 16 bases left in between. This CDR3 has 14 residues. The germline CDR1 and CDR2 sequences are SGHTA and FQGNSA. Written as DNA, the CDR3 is TGTGCCAGCAGCTACAACAGGGTAGGAGGCGAGCAGTACTTC. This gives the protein CASSYNRVGGEQYF. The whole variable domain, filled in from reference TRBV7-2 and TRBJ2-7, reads GAGVSQSPSNKVTEKGKDVELRCDPISGHTALYWYRQSLGQGLEFLIYFQGNSAPDKSGLPSDRFSAERTGGSVSTLTIQRTQQEDSAVYLCASSYNRVGGEQYFGPGTRLTVT.

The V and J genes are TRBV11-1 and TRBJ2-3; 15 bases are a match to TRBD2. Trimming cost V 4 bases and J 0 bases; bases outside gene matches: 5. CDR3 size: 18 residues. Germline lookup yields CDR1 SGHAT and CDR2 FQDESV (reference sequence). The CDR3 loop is CASSSGLAGGSSTDTQYF. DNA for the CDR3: TGTGCCAGCAGCTCCGGACTAGCGGGAGGGTCTAGCACAGATACGCAGTATTTT.

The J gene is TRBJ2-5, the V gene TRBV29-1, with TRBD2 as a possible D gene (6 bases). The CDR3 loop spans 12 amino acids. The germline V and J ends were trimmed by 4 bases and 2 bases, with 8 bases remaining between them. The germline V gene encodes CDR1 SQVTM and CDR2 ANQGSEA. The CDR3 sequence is CSVGGVQETQYF. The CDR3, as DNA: TGCAGCGTTGGGGGGGTTCAAGAGACCCAGTACTTC.

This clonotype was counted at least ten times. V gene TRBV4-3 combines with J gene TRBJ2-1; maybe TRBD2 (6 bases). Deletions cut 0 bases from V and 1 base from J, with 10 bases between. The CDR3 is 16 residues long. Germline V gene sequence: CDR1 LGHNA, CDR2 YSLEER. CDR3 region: CASSQESGGSYNEQFF. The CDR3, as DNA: TGCGCCAGCAGCCAAGAGTCTGGGGGGTCCTACAATGAGCAGTTCTTC.

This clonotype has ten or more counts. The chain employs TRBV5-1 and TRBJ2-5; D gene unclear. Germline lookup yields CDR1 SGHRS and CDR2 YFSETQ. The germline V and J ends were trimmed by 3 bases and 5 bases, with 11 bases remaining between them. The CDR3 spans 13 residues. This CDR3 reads CASSSYSAETQYF. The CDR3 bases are TGCGCCAGCAGCTCCTACTCGGCGGAGACCCAGTACTTC.

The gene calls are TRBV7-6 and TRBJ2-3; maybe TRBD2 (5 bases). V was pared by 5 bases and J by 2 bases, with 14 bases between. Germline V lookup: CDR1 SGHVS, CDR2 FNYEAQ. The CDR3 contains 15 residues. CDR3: CASSPSGSDTDTQYF. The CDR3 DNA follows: TGTGCCAGCAGCCCCAGCGGATCTGACACAGATACGCAGTATTTT.

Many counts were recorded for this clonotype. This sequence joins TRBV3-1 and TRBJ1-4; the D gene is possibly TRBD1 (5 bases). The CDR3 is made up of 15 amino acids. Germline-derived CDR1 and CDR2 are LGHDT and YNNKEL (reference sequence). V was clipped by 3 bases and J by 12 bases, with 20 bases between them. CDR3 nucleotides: TGTGCCAGCAGCCACCGAGGGGACCTTCAGACCCAACTGTTTTTT. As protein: CASSHRGDLQTQLFF.

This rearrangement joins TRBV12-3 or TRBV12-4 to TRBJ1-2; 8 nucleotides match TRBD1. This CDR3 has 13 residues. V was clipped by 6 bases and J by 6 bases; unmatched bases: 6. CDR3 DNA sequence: TGTGCCAGCAGCCAACAGGGGGTCGATGGCTACACCTTC. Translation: CASSQQGVDGYTF.

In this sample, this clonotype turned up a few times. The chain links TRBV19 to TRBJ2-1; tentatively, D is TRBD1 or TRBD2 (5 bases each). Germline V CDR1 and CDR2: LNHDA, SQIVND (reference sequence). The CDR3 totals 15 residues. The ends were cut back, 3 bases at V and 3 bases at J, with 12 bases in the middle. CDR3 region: CASSMGDGYYNEQFF. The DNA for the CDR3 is TGTGCCAGTAGTATGGGGGACGGATACTACAATGAGCAGTTCTTC.

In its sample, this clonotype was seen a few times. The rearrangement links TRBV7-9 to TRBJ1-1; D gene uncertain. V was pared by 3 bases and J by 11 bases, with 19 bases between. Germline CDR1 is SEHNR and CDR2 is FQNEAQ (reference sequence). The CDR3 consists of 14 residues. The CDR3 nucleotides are TGTGCCAGCAGCTTTTCTTCTGACGCTCGCGATGCTTTCTTT. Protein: CASSFSSDARDAFF.

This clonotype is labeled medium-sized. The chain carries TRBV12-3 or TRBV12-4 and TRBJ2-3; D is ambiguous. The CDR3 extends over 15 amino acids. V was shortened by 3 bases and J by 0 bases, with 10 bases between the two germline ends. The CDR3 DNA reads TGTGCCAGCAGTTTCGGCGGCCTAAGCACAGATACGCAGTATTTT. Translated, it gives CASSFGGLSTDTQYF.

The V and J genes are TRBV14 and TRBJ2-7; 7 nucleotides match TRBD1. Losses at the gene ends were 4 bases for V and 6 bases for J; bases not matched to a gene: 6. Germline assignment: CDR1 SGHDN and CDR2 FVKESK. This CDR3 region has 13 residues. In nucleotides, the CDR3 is TGTGCCAGCAGCCTACAGGGGTCGGCCGAGCAGTACTTC. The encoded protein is CASSLQGSAEQYF. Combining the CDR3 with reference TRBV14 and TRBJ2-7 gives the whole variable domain EAGVTQFPSHSVIEKGQTVTLRCDPISGHDNLYWYRRVMGKEIKFLLHFVKESKQDESGMPNNRFLAERTGGTYSTLKVQPAELEDSGVYFCASSLQGSAEQYFGPGTRLTVT.